Below, one TCR beta chain is given with its context. The data were produced by immunoSEQ multiplex PCR, yet TCRdb's version contains in-frame clones alone and is incomplete. Of nearly 110,000 clones listed, about 80% are singletons. The data belong to a study of blood T cell repertoires in COVID-19. This TCR derives from a man between 65 and 85 years old with acute or convalescent COVID-19. The sample was peripheral blood.

CDR3: CASSSVTGAQPQHF. The CDR3 DNA sequence: TGTGCCAGCAGCTCGGTGACAGGGGCCCAGCCCCAGCATTTT. The rearrangement links TRBV7-9 to TRBJ1-5; TRBD1 agrees at 8 bases. V was pared by 4 bases and J by 7 bases, with 6 bases of the junction left unmatched. Germline CDR1 and CDR2: SEHNR and FQNEAQ (reference sequence). There are 14 residues in the CDR3.